The 6 T cell receptor beta chains listed next were all sequenced from one sample in a study of T cells in Graves' hyperthyroidism and ophthalmopathy. TCR beta CDR3 sequences were amplified from RNA transcripts. The HTBI set primed first-round TCR CDR3 RT-PCR. One entry per CDR3 protein results from TCRdb running MiXCR on the multiplex PCR reads. The data contain approximately 300,000 distinct CDR3 sequences, around 15% of them singletons. Sequencing was performed on blood. The receptors originated from a woman aged 60-70 years with Graves' ophthalmopathy.

V and J are TRBV5-6 and TRBJ1-5; D may be TRBD1 (6 bases). CDR3 length: 14 residues. The germline V gene encodes CDR1 SGHDT and CDR2 YYEEEE. Trimming pared 0 bases from V and 4 bases from J, leaving 8 bases between. DNA of the CDR3: TGTGCCAGCAGCTTGGGGGGGCTTAATCAGCCCCAGCATTTT. Protein sequence: CASSLGGLNQPQHF.

The chain recombines TRBV19 with TRBJ1-2; no definite D call. Germline CDR1 reads LNHDA; CDR2 reads SQIVND (reference sequence). The germline V and J ends were trimmed by 5 bases and 4 bases, with 14 bases remaining between them. This CDR3 is built from 14 residues. Here the CDR3 DNA reads TGTGCCAGTAGTGAATCGGAACCAGGCTATGGCTACACCTTC. Translation: CASSESEPGYGYTF.

This chain uses TRBV6-2 or TRBV6-3 with TRBJ2-1; 13 bases map to TRBD2. The V and J ends lost 6 bases and 7 bases, in that order; junction bases with no gene match: 12. Germline V gene lookup returns CDR1 MNHEY and CDR2 SVGEGT. The CDR3 is 17 amino acids. CDR3 nucleotides: TGTGCCAGCAGCCAAACCTTGGGACTAGCGGGACGTAATGAGCAGTTCTTC. This encodes CASSQTLGLAGRNEQFF.

The chain couples TRBV6-6 to TRBJ1-2, with D unclear. CDR1 MNHNY and CDR2 SVGAGI come from the germline V gene (reference sequence). This CDR3 contains 12 residues. V was pared by 0 bases and J by 10 bases, with 9 bases between. DNA for the CDR3: TGTGCCAGCAGTTACTCGACGGGTGACTACACCTTC. Protein: CASSYSTGDYTF.

This clonotype was counted ten times or more. The rearrangement uses TRBV5-4 and TRBJ2-5; 8 bases line up with TRBD1. The germline gives CDR1 SGHNT, CDR2 YYREEE (reference sequence). CDR3 length: 13 amino acids. Trimming removed 7 bases from V and 3 bases from J; junction bases left unmatched: 5. The CDR3 is CASADRGKETQYF. In DNA form, the CDR3 reads TGTGCCAGCGCCGACAGGGGTAAAGAGACCCAGTACTTC.

Only a few counts were recorded for this clonotype. The chain combines TRBV10-3 with TRBJ1-1; D unresolved. The CDR3 extends over 12 amino acids. The germline CDR1 and CDR2 sequences are ENHRY and SYGVKD. With 8 bases removed from V and 4 bases from J, the gap between germline ends came to 11 bases. The DNA of the CDR3 is TGTGCCATCGGACGGGAGGTCACTGAAGCTTTCTTT. It encodes CAIGREVTEAFF.